The entry below describes one T cell receptor beta chain. The antigen is not known. Sequencing was performed with immunoSEQ multiplex PCR; in TCRdb, only in-frame clones are kept and a portion is missing. Here the sample spans 40,000 to 60,000 clones, about 89% being singletons. Germline V gives CDR1 LNHDA, CDR2 SQIVND (reference sequence). J was trimmed by 1 base and V by 7 bases; bases with no gene match: 7. The CDR3 spans 15 residues. This entry is derived from a study of neoadjuvant nivolumab and ipilimumab in lung cancer. General observations from the study: TCR richness and clonality were higher in tumors than adjacent uninvolved lung. TCR sequencing covered a small number of samples. From pretherapy to surgery, tumor richness and clonality rose with dual therapy.

This sequence originates from an adult with non-small cell lung cancer. Some clones in this sample may be carry-over from other donors' samples. V gene TRBV19 combines with J gene TRBJ1-5; 7 positions match TRBD1. The sample consisted of blood, taken before neoadjuvant nivolumab, alone or with ipilimumab. The CDR3 region is CASTTPGQSNQPQHF. DNA for the CDR3: TGTGCCAGTACTACTCCGGGACAGAGCAATCAGCCCCAGCATTTT.